This T cell receptor (beta chain) comes out of a study of OX40 agonist ivuxolimab in advanced cancers. Overall study context: Intravenous ivuxolimab was administered to patients every 2 weeks at 0.01 to 10 mg/kg. Three partial responders included one hepatocellular carcinoma patient and two cutaneous melanoma patients. Study-level points and caveats: At doses 0.1 to 3.0 mg/kg, CD4+ and CD8+ clones expanded.

Produced via immunoSEQ multiplex PCR; TCRdb's table is partial and in-frame only. The table lists 80,000 to 90,000 clones, around 80% of them singletons. The CDR3 covers 16 residues. Trimming cost V 5 bases and J 5 bases; bases outside gene matches: 13. Per the germline V gene, CDR1 is SGHTA and CDR2 is FQGNSA. In its sample, this clone was seen once. Its antigen is currently unknown. The J gene is TRBJ1-2, the V gene TRBV7-2; TRBD1 agrees at 8 bases. This TCR was recovered from an adult with an advanced solid tumor such as melanoma, head and neck, liver or kidney cancer. Sequencing was performed on CD4+ or CD8+ T cells sorted from blood, taken in a trial of the OX40 agonist ivuxolimab. The CDR3 coding sequence is TGTGCCAGCAGCCTGACAGGGGTAGCCCACGGGTATGGCTACACCTTC. As protein: CASSLTGVAHGYGYTF.